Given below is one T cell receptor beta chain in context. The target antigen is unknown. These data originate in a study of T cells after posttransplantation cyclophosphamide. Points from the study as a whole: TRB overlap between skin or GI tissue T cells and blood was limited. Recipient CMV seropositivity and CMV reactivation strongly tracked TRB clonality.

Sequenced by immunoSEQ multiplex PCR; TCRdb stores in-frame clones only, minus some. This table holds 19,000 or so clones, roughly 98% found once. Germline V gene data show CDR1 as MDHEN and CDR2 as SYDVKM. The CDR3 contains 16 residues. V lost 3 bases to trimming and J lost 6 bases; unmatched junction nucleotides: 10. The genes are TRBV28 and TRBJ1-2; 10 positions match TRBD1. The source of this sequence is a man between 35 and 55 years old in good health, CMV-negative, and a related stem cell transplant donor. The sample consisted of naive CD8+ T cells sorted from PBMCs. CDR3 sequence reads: CASSFQDRGGRDGYTF. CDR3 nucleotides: TGTGCCAGCAGTTTCCAGGACAGGGGGGGTCGTGATGGCTACACCTTC.